Detailed here is one T cell receptor (beta chain). This CDR3 spans 14 amino acids. Trimming removed 2 bases at V and 1 base at J, with 6 bases between. Germline CDR1 is LGHDT and CDR2 is YNNKEL (reference sequence). Per the original data handling: Reference gene primer amplification gave estimated nucleated cell counts. Data came from immunoSEQ multiplex PCR; TCRdb stores just in-frame clones and leaves some out. The DNA gave D and trimming, while V, J and clone size come from that table. This repertoire shows fewer than 120,000 clones, roughly 91% found once; its top ten account for 3.3%. This entry comes from a study of blood T cell repertoires in COVID-19. About the research overall: The United States, Italy and Spain were the sources of the acute and convalescent COVID-19 samples. In each case, the material was cDNA or gDNA derived from T cells, B-cell-depleted T cells, or PBMCs.

This receptor was obtained from a woman aged 45-65 years with acute or convalescent COVID-19. The genes are TRBV3-1 (or the pseudogene TRBV3-2) and TRBJ1-3; no firm D call. Sequencing used peripheral blood. CDR3 sequence: CASSQLRSGNTIYF. CDR3 in DNA: TGTGCCAGCAGCCAATTACGGTCTGGAAACACCATATATTTT.